This T cell receptor (beta chain) was captured in a study of shared clonotypes between healthy human individuals. Study-wide results and limits: The low donor count limited represented genetic and exposure-history diversity.

Repertoires were generated with immunoSEQ multiplex PCR, while TCRdb's copy carries only in-frame clones and drops some. The table shows about 2.2 million clones, with 85% to 95% occurring only once. CD45RO-negative, CCR7-positively selected cells formed the naive CD8 fraction, excluding terminally differentiated effector memory CD45RA+ cells. On this clone: Its specificity is not known.

The TCR originated in a young man in good health. Some clones in this sample may be carry-over from other donors' samples. The sequenced sample consisted of naive CD8+ T cells from PBMCs.

The CDR3 DNA reads as TGTGCCAGCAGTTTATCTTACGGAGTCTCCTACGAGCAGTACTTC. This codes for CASSLSYGVSYEQYF. This rearrangement joins TRBV27 to TRBJ2-7, with no clear D. The V end lost 0 bases, the J end lost 0 bases, and 9 bases lay between the germline ends. This CDR3 has 15 amino acids. Germline V gene sequence: CDR1 MNHEY, CDR2 SMNVEV (reference sequence).